These T cell receptor beta chains were read from a single sample in a study of OX40 agonist ivuxolimab in advanced cancers. Profiling relied on immunoSEQ multiplex PCR, and the TCRdb table lists in-frame clones only, not all of them. The sample comprises 55,000 to 70,000 clones, 80% to 95% of which are singletons, and about 8.3% rests with the top ten. Material: CD4+ or CD8+ T cells sorted from blood, obtained in a trial of the OX40 agonist ivuxolimab. The receptors here all came from an adult with an advanced solid tumor such as melanoma, head and neck, liver or kidney cancer. CDR3s include the opening cysteine and the closing phenylalanine or tryptophan. Each record gives: J gene, clone size, D gene, V gene, CDR3 length, CDR3 DNA, CDR3 protein. A D gene is named only where the DNA matches it firmly. Rows give clone size only sometimes, using once, few, many, or a class for an expanded clone.

J gene: TRBJ2-2; clone size: .; D gene: .; V gene: TRBV13; CDR3 length: 16; CDR3 DNA: TGTGCCAGCAGCTTATTCTCCGGGCAGAACACCGGGGAGCTGTTTTTT; CDR3 protein: CASSLFSGQNTGELFF
J gene: TRBJ2-1; clone size: .; D gene: TRBD2; V gene: TRBV9; CDR3 length: 16; CDR3 DNA: TGTGCCAGCAGCCCTCAGGGACTAGCGGGGACCCATGAGCAGTTCTTC; CDR3 protein: CASSPQGLAGTHEQFF
J gene: TRBJ2-5; clone size: .; D gene: TRBD2; V gene: TRBV6-5; CDR3 length: 16; CDR3 DNA: TGTGCCAGCAGTTCCGAGACTAGCGGGGGTTGGGAGACCCAGTACTTC; CDR3 protein: CASSSETSGGWETQYF
J gene: TRBJ2-7; clone size: once; D gene: .; V gene: TRBV5-6; CDR3 length: 12; CDR3 DNA: TGTGCCAGCAGCTTCTCCACCTACGAGCAGTACTTC; CDR3 protein: CASSFSTYEQYF
J gene: TRBJ2-5; clone size: .; D gene: .; V gene: TRBV9; CDR3 length: 16; CDR3 DNA: TGTGCCAGCAGCCCTCTTAGCGGAGGGGGCCAAGAGACCCAGTACTTC; CDR3 protein: CASSPLSGGGQETQYF
J gene: TRBJ2-2; clone size: .; D gene: .; V gene: TRBV7-9; CDR3 length: 13; CDR3 DNA: TGTGCCAGCAGCCCAAGAAACACCGGGGAGCTGTTTTTT; CDR3 protein: CASSPRNTGELFF
J gene: TRBJ2-3; clone size: .; D gene: TRBD2; V gene: TRBV10-1; CDR3 length: 17; CDR3 DNA: TGCGCCAGCAGTGACCCAGGACTAGCGGGGGAGTTTTATACGCAGTATTTT; CDR3 protein: CASSDPGLAGEFYTQYF
J gene: TRBJ2-7; clone size: .; D gene: .; V gene: TRBV11-2; CDR3 length: 13; CDR3 DNA: TGTGCCAGCAGCCCACTAGCCGCCTACGAGCAGTACTTC; CDR3 protein: CASSPLAAYEQYF
J gene: TRBJ1-4; clone size: .; D gene: .; V gene: TRBV7-9; CDR3 length: 16; CDR3 DNA: TGTGCCAGCAGCTCATTTCTAGTCTGGACAGACGAAAAACTGTTTTTT; CDR3 protein: CASSSFLVWTDEKLFF
J gene: TRBJ2-7; clone size: .; D gene: .; V gene: TRBV10-1; CDR3 length: 16; CDR3 DNA: TGCGCCAGCAGTGAGAAGGACACAATCACTCCCTACGAGCAGTACTTC; CDR3 protein: CASSEKDTITPYEQYF
J gene: TRBJ2-7; clone size: once; D gene: .; V gene: TRBV5-6; CDR3 length: 14; CDR3 DNA: TGTGCCAGCAGCTCAGACAGTTCCTCCTACGAGCAGTACTTC; CDR3 protein: CASSSDSSSYEQYF
J gene: TRBJ1-2; clone size: .; D gene: TRBD1; V gene: TRBV2; CDR3 length: 15; CDR3 DNA: TGTGCCAGCAGGGAAACAGGGGGCGCAAGCTATGGCTACACCTTC; CDR3 protein: CASRETGGASYGYTF
J gene: TRBJ2-3; clone size: .; D gene: TRBD1; V gene: TRBV11-2; CDR3 length: 17; CDR3 DNA: TGTGCCAGCAGCTTCCCTCGAAAGGGGGCGGGCACAGATACGCAGTATTTT; CDR3 protein: CASSFPRKGAGTDTQYF
J gene: TRBJ2-3; clone size: .; D gene: TRBD2; V gene: TRBV10-3; CDR3 length: 16; CDR3 DNA: TGTGCCATCAGTGAGTCACGCGGGGGGAGCACAGATACGCAGTATTTT; CDR3 protein: CAISESRGGSTDTQYF
J gene: TRBJ2-7; clone size: .; D gene: .; V gene: TRBV2; CDR3 length: 14; CDR3 DNA: TGTGCCAGCAGTCTGAACGGGGACTCCTACGAGCAGTACTTC; CDR3 protein: CASSLNGDSYEQYF